Sequencing of this TCR beta chain was carried out in a study of T cells after yellow fever vaccination. The V and J ends lost 1 base and 9 bases respectively, with 18 bases between them. The CDR3 contains 15 residues. CDR1 and CDR2 from the germline V gene are MNHEY and SMNVEV (reference sequence). It was through 5'RACE template switching that TCR cDNA was made, with a universal primer site and UMIs added. TCRdb redid the calling of the 5' RACE reads with MiXCR, one entry per CDR3 protein. The sample holds around 530,000 distinct CDR3 sequences; approximately 16% are singletons and the top ten take around a sixth. Study-wide points: Across the CD4 and CD8 compartments, a small share of clonotypes was present in both. Any FACS-sorted repertoire could hold abundant clonotypes that contaminate it from the bulk population. Clones from primary vaccination mostly reappeared after the booster (about 97% CD4, under 90% CD8).

The sample holds a few counts of this clonotype. Antigen specificity is unknown. The sample was PBMCs, taken about 5 days after the first yellow fever vaccination. J is TRBJ1-1 and V is TRBV27; weak D call: TRBD1 (6 bases). The TCR sequence derives from a man younger than 30 who received the YFV17D yellow fever vaccine. CDR3 sequence (DNA): TGTGCCAGCAGTTTATTGCCGGAGGTGGACAGCCAAGCTTTCTTT. Translation gives CASSLLPEVDSQAFF.